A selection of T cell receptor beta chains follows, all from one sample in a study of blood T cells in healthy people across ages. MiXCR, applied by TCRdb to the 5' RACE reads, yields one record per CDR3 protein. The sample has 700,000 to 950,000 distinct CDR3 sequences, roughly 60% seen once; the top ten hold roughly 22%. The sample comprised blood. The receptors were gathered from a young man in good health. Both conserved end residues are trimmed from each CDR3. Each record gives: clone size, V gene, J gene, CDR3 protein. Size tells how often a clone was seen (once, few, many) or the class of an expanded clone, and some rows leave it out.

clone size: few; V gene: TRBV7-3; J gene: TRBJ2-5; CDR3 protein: ASSLLAGGNNEQY
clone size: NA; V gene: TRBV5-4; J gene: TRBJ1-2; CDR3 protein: ASSPRTGLEGYT
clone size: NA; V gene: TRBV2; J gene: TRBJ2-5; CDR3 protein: ASSGMGQETQY
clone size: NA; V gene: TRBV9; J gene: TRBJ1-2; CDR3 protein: ASRPAGGRAGYT
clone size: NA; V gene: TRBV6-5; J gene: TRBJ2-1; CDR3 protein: ASRGVAGGSYNEQF
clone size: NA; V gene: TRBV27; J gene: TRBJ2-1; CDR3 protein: ASSLTGPNEQF
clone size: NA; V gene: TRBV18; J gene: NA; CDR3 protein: ASSPNWGLREQY
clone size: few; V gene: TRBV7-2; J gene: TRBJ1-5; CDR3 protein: ASSRYSNQPQH
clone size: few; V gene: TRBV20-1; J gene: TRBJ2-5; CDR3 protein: SARDGGSQETQY
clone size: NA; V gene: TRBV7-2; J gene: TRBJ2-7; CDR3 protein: ASNDGLPPHEQY
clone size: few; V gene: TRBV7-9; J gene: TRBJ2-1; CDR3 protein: ASSAQDSSYNEQF
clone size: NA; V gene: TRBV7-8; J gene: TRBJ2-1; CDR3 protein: ASSLGTSGGAAEQF
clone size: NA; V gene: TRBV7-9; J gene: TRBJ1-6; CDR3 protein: ASSRKMGSPLH
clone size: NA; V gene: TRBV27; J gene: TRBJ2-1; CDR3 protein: ASSQGLAGDREQF
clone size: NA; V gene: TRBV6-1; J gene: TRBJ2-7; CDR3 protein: ASSERGGAAYEQY
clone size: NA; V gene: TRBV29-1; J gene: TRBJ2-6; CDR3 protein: GAQGTGANVLT
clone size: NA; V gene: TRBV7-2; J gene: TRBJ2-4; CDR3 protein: ASSLFTKIDTQS
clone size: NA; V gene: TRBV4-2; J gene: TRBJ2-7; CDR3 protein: ASSQGDRADRGREQY
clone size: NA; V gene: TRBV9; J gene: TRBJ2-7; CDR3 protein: ASSPMAGTSFYEQY
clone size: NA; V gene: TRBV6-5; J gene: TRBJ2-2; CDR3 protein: ASRTGGGPGELF
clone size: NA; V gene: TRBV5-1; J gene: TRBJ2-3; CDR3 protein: ASIQRTGSTDTQY
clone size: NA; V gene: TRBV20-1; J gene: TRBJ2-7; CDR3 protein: SARFQGSYEQY
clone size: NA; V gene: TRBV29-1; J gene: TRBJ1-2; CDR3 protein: SAQGPYGYT
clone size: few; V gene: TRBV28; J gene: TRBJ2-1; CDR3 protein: ASSLYQGIEQF
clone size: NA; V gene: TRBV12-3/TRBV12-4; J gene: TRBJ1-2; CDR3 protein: ASSSPGQRLYGYT
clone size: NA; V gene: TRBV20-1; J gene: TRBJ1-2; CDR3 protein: SARIAGAGGYT
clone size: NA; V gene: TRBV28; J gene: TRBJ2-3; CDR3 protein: ASSLNGADTQY
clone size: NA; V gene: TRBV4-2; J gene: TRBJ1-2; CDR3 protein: ASTPGQGYNYGYT
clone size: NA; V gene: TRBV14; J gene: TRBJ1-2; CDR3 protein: ASSQDGAIGGYT
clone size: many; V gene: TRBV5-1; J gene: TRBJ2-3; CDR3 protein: ASSLDGSRTDTQY
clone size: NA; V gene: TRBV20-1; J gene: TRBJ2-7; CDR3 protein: SAPLAGGPEEQY
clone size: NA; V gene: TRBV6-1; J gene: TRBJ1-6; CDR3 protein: ASTRQSTGGLYNSPLH
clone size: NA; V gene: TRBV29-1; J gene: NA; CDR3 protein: SVTGSRYEQY